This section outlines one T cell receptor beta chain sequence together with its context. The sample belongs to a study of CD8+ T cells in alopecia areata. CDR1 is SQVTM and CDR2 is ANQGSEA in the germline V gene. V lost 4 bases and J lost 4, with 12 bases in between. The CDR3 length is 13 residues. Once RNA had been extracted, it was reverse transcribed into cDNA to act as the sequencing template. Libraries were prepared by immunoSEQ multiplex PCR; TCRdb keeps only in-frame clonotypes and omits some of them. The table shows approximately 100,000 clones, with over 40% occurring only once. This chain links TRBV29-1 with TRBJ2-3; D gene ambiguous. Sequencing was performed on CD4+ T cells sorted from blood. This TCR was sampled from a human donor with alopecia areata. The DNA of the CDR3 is TGCAGCGTTGCAGAAGGGTTCGCAGATACGCAGTATTTT. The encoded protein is CSVAEGFADTQYF.